A single sample gave rise to the 3 T cell receptor beta chains below, sequenced in a study of blood T cell repertoires in COVID-19. Produced via immunoSEQ multiplex PCR; TCRdb's table is partial and in-frame only. The table lists more than 150,000 clones, around 73% of them singletons. The sequenced material came from PBMCs or T cells enriched from blood (not recorded which). The receptors were sampled from a woman aged 50 to 65 who had recovered from COVID-19.

Only a few counts were recorded for this clone. The chain joins TRBV6-2 or TRBV6-3 to TRBJ2-5, with D perhaps matching TRBD2 (6 bases). Germline-derived CDR1 and CDR2 are MNHEY and SVGEGT. The length of the CDR3 is 15 residues. V lost 2 bases and J lost 5, with 15 bases in between. CDR3 loop: CASSYQAKGRETQYF. Written as DNA, the CDR3 is TGTGCCAGCAGTTACCAGGCCAAAGGGAGGGAGACCCAGTACTTC.

Of note for this clone: The same CDR3 can be traced to other DNA sequences in this sample. This chain connects TRBV12-3 or TRBV12-4 to TRBJ1-1; TRBD1 might be the D (5 bases). V lost 3 bases and J lost 1, with 6 bases in between. The length of the CDR3 is 13 residues. The DNA for the CDR3 is TGTGCCAGCAGTTTCCAGGGGAACACTGAAGCTTTCTTT. This encodes CASSFQGNTEAFF.

The rearrangement uses TRBV7-2 and TRBJ2-5; 7 bases agree with TRBD2. From germline, CDR1 is SGHTA and CDR2 FQGNSA. V lost 5 bases to trimming and J lost 5 bases; unmatched junction nucleotides: 8. The CDR3 contains 14 residues. In DNA, the CDR3 is TGTGCCAGCAGCCCACGGCGGGGGAGCGAGACCCAGTACTTC. It yields the protein CASSPRRGSETQYF. Full variable domain (missing parts from reference TRBV7-2 and TRBJ2-5): GAGVSQSPSNKVTEKGKDVELRCDPISGHTALYWYRQSLGQGLEFLIYFQGNSAPDKSGLPSDRFSAERTGGSVSTLTIQRTQQEDSAVYLCASSPRRGSETQYFGPGTRLLVL.